The source of this TCR beta chain is a study of spatial heterogeneity in lung cancer. Study-wide background: Among detected sequences, beta-chain ones consistently exceeded alpha-chain ones in number.

Single TCR cDNA molecules each had their own unique molecular identifier. Using its own MiXCR run on the 5' RACE reads, TCRdb lists one record per CDR3 protein. The sample contains around 10,000 distinct CDR3 sequences, less than 4.5% of which appear only once. The time point is: sample taken at primary tumor resection. Sequencing was performed on whole RNA extracted from tumor and nontumor lung tissue, or from frozen PBMC, and the material was left unsorted. Samples were donated by 72 untreated early-stage non-small cell lung cancer patients. Whole-study findings and limits: Circulating ubiquitous expanded tumor TCRs were observed more frequently at resection than at follow-up.

This clonotype was counted only a few times. What it recognizes is unknown. Because this beta chain is a stray read in a library intended to capture alpha chains, its abundance should not be given much weight. CDR3 size: 14 residues. Per germline, CDR1 DFQATT and CDR2 SNEGSKA (reference sequence). The J segment lost 3 bases and the V segment lost 5 bases, leaving 8 bases of the junction unmatched. This chain connects TRBV20-1 to TRBJ1-2; 8 bases line up with TRBD1. The specimen comprised PBMCs, sampled at surgery. The sequence came from a female donor with early-stage non-small cell lung cancer. For the CDR3, the DNA is TGCAGTGCTCCAGGACAGGGAGTTTACTATGGCTACACCTTC. Translation: CSAPGQGVYYGYTF.